This passage covers 26 T cell receptor beta chains from one sample sequenced in a study of T cell responses to AZD1222 COVID-19 vaccine. TCRdb's table, derived via immunoSEQ multiplex PCR, lists solely in-frame clones and lacks some. The repertoire holds some 96,000 clones, with approximately 89% as singletons. The starting material was peripheral blood, obtained on day 0 of MenACWY control vaccination. These receptors were collected from an adult in good health.

The V and J genes are TRBV29-1 and TRBJ2-1; D ambiguous. The V gene's germline CDR1 is SQVTM and CDR2 ANQGSEA. The CDR3 extends over 13 amino acids. V shed 8 bases and J shed 4 bases, with 15 bases lying between them. The CDR3: CSTRTGFYNEQFF. Here the CDR3 DNA reads TGCAGCACAAGGACGGGTTTTTACAATGAGCAGTTCTTC.

The chain links TRBV15 to TRBJ2-2, with a tentative D call TRBD1 (6 bases). Germline loops: CDR1 LNHNV, CDR2 YYDKDF (reference sequence). The germline V and J ends were trimmed by 5 bases and 0 bases, with 10 bases remaining between them. The CDR3 is 15 amino acids. This chain's CDR3 is CATSSRTANTGELFF. CDR3 sequence (DNA): TGTGCCACCAGCTCCCGGACAGCGAACACCGGGGAGCTGTTTTTT.

In this sample, this clone turned up once. This sequence joins TRBV9 and TRBJ2-1, with 9 bases aligning to TRBD2. Germline V gene data show CDR1 as SGDLS and CDR2 as YYNGEE. The junction had 8 bases not matched to a gene; V was cut back by 4 bases and J by 0 bases. This CDR3 spans 17 amino acids. The CDR3, as DNA: TGTGCCAGCAGCTCGCGGGGGGGTCCTAGCTCCTACAATGAGCAGTTCTTC. This codes for CASSSRGGPSSYNEQFF. Together with reference TRBV9 and TRBJ2-1, the CDR3 gives the full variable domain: DSGVTQTPKHLITATGQRVTLRCSPRSGDLSVYWYQQSLDQGLQFLIQYYNGEERAKGNILERFSAQQFPDLHSELNLSSLELGDSALYFCASSSRGGPSSYNEQFFGPGTRLTVL.

J is TRBJ2-7 and V is TRBV7-8; TRBD1 aligns across 7 bases. The V gene end was trimmed by 0 bases and the J gene end by 6 bases; junction bases not matched to a gene: 5. Germline V gene lookup returns CDR1 SGHVS and CDR2 FQNEAQ. This CDR3 has 14 amino acids. DNA of the CDR3: TGTGCCAGCAGCTTAGCGCGGAACAGGGGCGAGCAGTACTTC. This sequence encodes CASSLARNRGEQYF.

The rearrangement uses TRBV28 and TRBJ1-2; tentatively, D is TRBD1 (6 bases). V was cut by 7 bases and J by 0 bases, with 18 bases left in between. This CDR3 has 16 amino acids. Germline CDR1 reads MDHEN; CDR2 reads SYDVKM. As DNA, the CDR3 is TGTGCCAGCAAGGTCCTGACAGGCCCCGCTAACTATGGCTACACCTTC. Translating it yields CASKVLTGPANYGYTF.

This chain links TRBV19 with TRBJ1-5, with TRBD1 identical over 9 bases. Germline loops: CDR1 LNHDA, CDR2 SQIVND (reference sequence). The CDR3 runs 14 residues. V trimming: 4 bases; J trimming: 6 bases; junction bases outside the gene matches: 4. CDR3 in amino acids: CASSTGQGIQPQHF. The DNA for the CDR3 is TGTGCCAGTAGTACGGGACAGGGAATTCAGCCCCAGCATTTT.

V usage is TRBV13 and J usage is TRBJ1-3, with D hard to call. With 5 bases removed from V and 4 bases from J, the gap between germline ends came to 6 bases. This CDR3 spans 12 amino acids. Germline-derived CDR1 and CDR2 are PRHDT and FYEKMQ (reference sequence). Here the CDR3 reads CASSQRGNTIYF. CDR3 DNA sequence: TGTGCCAGCAGCCAACGGGGAAACACCATATATTTT.

The chain carries TRBV2 and TRBJ1-2; D perhaps matches TRBD1 (5 bases). This CDR3 contains 15 residues. The germline CDR1 and CDR2 sequences are SNHLY and FYNNEI. V shed 3 bases and J shed 4 bases, with 15 bases lying between them. The CDR3, as DNA: TGTGCCAGCAGTGAGATCAAGGGGCCCACCTATGGCTACACCTTC. It yields the protein CASSEIKGPTYGYTF.

This clone was seen once. The chain carries TRBV5-6 and TRBJ1-4; no reliable D call. This CDR3 is 17 amino acids long. The germline gives CDR1 SGHDT, CDR2 YYEEEE. The ends were cut back, 2 bases at V and 5 bases at J, with 19 bases in the middle. The CDR3 DNA reads TGTGCCAGCAGCTTTGTGACGGGGTCTCGGGTAAATGAAAAACTGTTTTTT. Translated, it gives CASSFVTGSRVNEKLFF.

The chain has TRBV9 and TRBJ2-7, with a tentative D call TRBD1 (5 bases). V was cut by 0 bases and J by 5 bases, with 9 bases left in between. This CDR3 has 13 residues. Germline V gene sequence: CDR1 SGDLS, CDR2 YYNGEE. CDR3 region: CASSVGQGDEQYF. The DNA for the CDR3 is TGTGCCAGCAGCGTAGGGCAGGGTGACGAGCAGTACTTC.

The chain couples TRBV5-1 to TRBJ2-3; 8 nucleotides match TRBD1. CDR3 length: 20 amino acids. Germline V CDR1 and CDR2: SGHRS, YFSETQ. V was clipped by 0 bases and J by 8 bases; unmatched bases: 23. Here the CDR3 DNA reads TGCGCCAGCAGCTTGGGGGTATCGGCCCAGGGGGCCCGCCTTTCGGGTACGCAGTATTTT. Protein sequence: CASSLGVSAQGARLSGTQYF.

The sample holds one count of this clone. The chain carries TRBV30 and TRBJ1-1; 7 nucleotides line up with TRBD1. The germline V gene encodes CDR1 GTSNPN and CDR2 SVGIG (reference sequence). The J segment lost 6 bases and the V segment lost 3 bases, leaving 7 bases of the junction unmatched. The CDR3 spans 13 residues. This chain's CDR3 is CAWSLQGRAEAFF. CDR3 DNA sequence: TGTGCCTGGAGCCTACAGGGGAGGGCTGAAGCTTTCTTT.

CDR3 residues: CASRGLAGETDTQYF. The CDR3 DNA sequence: TGTGCCAGCAGGGGACTAGCGGGAGAGACAGATACGCAGTATTTT. The gene calls are TRBV7-2 and TRBJ2-3; 14 bases map to TRBD2. Trimming removed 6 bases from V and 3 bases from J; junction bases left unmatched: 2. The germline V gene has CDR1 SGHTA and CDR2 FQGNSA. The CDR3 runs to 15 residues.

V gene TRBV7-2 combines with J gene TRBJ1-5; D is ambiguous. V lost 6 bases and J 9 bases, leaving 12 bases between the germline ends. The CDR3 extends over 12 amino acids. Germline-derived CDR1 and CDR2 are SGHTA and FQGNSA. CDR3 protein: CASRRVGGPQHF. The CDR3 region has the DNA TGTGCCAGCAGGAGGGTGGGTGGGCCCCAGCATTTT.

This chain uses TRBV29-1 with TRBJ1-5; TRBD1 agrees at 8 bases. CDR3 size: 13 residues. CDR1 and CDR2 from the germline V gene are SQVTM and ANQGSEA. Unmatched junction bases numbered 6, after V lost 5 bases and J lost 6 bases. In nucleotides, the CDR3 is TGCAGCGTTTCAGGGGGCCGGGGTCAGCCCCAGCATTTT. Its translation is CSVSGGRGQPQHF.

V and J are TRBV7-2 and TRBJ2-5; 8 bases match TRBD1. In germline, CDR1 is SGHTA, CDR2 FQGNSA. The CDR3 runs to 14 residues. Trimming took 5 bases from V and 4 from J; bases not matched to a gene: 6. The CDR3 region has the DNA TGTGCCAGCAGCGCGGGACAGGTCCTAGAGACCCAGTACTTC. This translates into CASSAGQVLETQYF.

This CDR3 is CASSLTRTLFNEQFF. The CDR3 DNA is TGTGCCAGCAGCTTAACTAGAACCCTATTCAATGAGCAGTTCTTC. V usage is TRBV7-2 and J usage is TRBJ2-1, with D possibly being TRBD2 (5 bases). V gave up 2 bases and J gave up 6 bases, with 14 bases separating them. The CDR3 covers 15 residues. CDR1 and CDR2 (germline): SGHTA, FQGNSA.

The V call is TRBV12-3 or TRBV12-4, the J call TRBJ1-4; D unclear. This CDR3 region has 11 residues. V lost 6 bases to trimming and J lost 7 bases, with 6 bases between them. In DNA form, the CDR3 reads TGTGCCAGCAGCGCAGGTGAAAAACTGTTTTTT. It yields the protein CASSAGEKLFF.

This rearrangement joins TRBV7-2 to TRBJ1-5; the D is unclear. Deletions cut 5 bases from V and 3 bases from J, with 8 bases between. The germline gives CDR1 SGHTA, CDR2 FQGNSA. The CDR3 contains 13 residues. The chain's CDR3 is CASSDMVNQPQHF. In DNA, the CDR3 is TGTGCCAGCAGCGATATGGTCAATCAGCCCCAGCATTTT.

The rearrangement links TRBV19 to TRBJ2-2; TRBD1 aligns across 8 bases. The CDR3 consists of 14 residues. Germline V CDR1 and CDR2: LNHDA, SQIVND (reference sequence). The trim removed 8 bases at V and 5 bases at J, leaving 7 bases unmatched. The CDR3 sequence is CASGGQGGTGELFF. In DNA form, the CDR3 reads TGTGCCAGTGGAGGACAGGGCGGGACCGGGGAGCTGTTTTTT.

The sample holds one count of this clone. The rearrangement links TRBV28 to TRBJ2-6, with D hard to call. Germline V gene lookup returns CDR1 MDHEN and CDR2 SYDVKM. V was shortened by 7 bases and J by 2 bases, with 6 bases between the two germline ends. The CDR3 spans 13 residues. CDR3 loop: CASNTAGANVLTF. The CDR3 DNA reads as TGTGCCAGCAATACAGCTGGGGCCAACGTCCTGACTTTC.

This chain connects TRBV7-9 to TRBJ1-1; 10 nucleotides line up with TRBD1. Germline trimming cut 6 bases from V and 3 bases from J; bases unmatched to any gene: 4. The CDR3 totals 14 residues. Germline V gene sequence: CDR1 SEHNR, CDR2 FQNEAQ (reference sequence). In DNA form, the CDR3 reads TGTGCCAGCAGTTCAGGACAGGGGGACACTGAAGCTTTCTTT. Translation: CASSSGQGDTEAFF.

The chain links TRBV28 to TRBJ2-5; 8 positions match TRBD2. The CDR3 has 20 residues. The trim removed 3 bases at V and 1 base at J, leaving 19 bases unmatched. The germline V gene has CDR1 MDHEN and CDR2 SYDVKM. The CDR3 DNA follows: TGTGCCAGCAGTTTCCTACGGCCCAGACTAGCGCGAGTCCTCCAAGAGACCCAGTACTTC. It encodes CASSFLRPRLARVLQETQYF.

V and J are TRBV27 and TRBJ1-2; unclear D gene. The V gene lost 6 bases and the J gene lost 2 bases, with 13 bases spanning the gap. The CDR3 has 14 residues. Germline V gene data show CDR1 as MNHEY and CDR2 as SMNVEV (reference sequence). CDR3 protein: CASSPTRINYGYTF. In DNA, the CDR3 is TGTGCCAGCAGCCCCACAAGGATCAACTATGGCTACACCTTC.

The chain combines TRBV7-2 with TRBJ2-3; D is perhaps TRBD2 (6 bases). V shed 5 bases and J shed 1 base, with 13 bases lying between them. The CDR3 consists of 15 residues. Germline values: CDR1 SGHTA, CDR2 FQGNSA. The CDR3 reads CASSPPPSGTDTQYF. The CDR3 DNA reads TGTGCCAGCAGCCCTCCCCCTAGCGGCACAGATACGCAGTATTTT.

The J gene is TRBJ2-1, the V gene TRBV6-2 or TRBV6-3; D is possibly TRBD1 (6 bases). Germline V gene data show CDR1 as MNHEY and CDR2 as SVGEGT. The CDR3 contains 12 residues. V was trimmed by 6 bases and J by 6 bases, leaving 9 bases between them. This chain's CDR3 is CASSSRGNEQFF. The CDR3 DNA reads TGTGCCAGCAGCTCCAGGGGCAATGAGCAGTTCTTC.